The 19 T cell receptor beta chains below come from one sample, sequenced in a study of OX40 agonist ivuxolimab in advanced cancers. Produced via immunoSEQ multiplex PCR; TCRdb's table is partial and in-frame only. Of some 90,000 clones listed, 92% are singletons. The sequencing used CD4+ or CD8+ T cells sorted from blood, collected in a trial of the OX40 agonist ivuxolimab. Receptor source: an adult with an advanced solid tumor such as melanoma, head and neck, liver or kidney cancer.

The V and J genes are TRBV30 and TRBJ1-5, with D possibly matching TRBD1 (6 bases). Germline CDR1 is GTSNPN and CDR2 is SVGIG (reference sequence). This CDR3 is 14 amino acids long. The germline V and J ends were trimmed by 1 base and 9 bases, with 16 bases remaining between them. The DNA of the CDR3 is TGTGCCTGGAGTGGCGAACAGGGAGAACGGCCCCAGCATTTT. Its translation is CAWSGEQGERPQHF.

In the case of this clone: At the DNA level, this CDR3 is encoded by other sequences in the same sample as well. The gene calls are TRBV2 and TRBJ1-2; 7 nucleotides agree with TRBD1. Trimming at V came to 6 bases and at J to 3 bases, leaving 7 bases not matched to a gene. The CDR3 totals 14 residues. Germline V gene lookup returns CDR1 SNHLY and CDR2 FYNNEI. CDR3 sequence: CASRGDRVDYGYTF. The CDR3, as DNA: TGTGCCAGCAGGGGAGACAGGGTAGACTATGGCTACACCTTC.

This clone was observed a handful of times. CDR3 nucleotides: TGTGCCAGTAGTCCTTGGGACACGGCCAATCAGCCCCAGCATTTT. Encoded protein: CASSPWDTANQPQHF. V usage is TRBV19 and J usage is TRBJ1-5, with D possibly being TRBD1 (6 bases). Germline CDR1 is LNHDA and CDR2 is SQIVND (reference sequence). There are 15 residues in the CDR3. Trimming pared 5 bases from V and 3 bases from J, leaving 14 bases between.

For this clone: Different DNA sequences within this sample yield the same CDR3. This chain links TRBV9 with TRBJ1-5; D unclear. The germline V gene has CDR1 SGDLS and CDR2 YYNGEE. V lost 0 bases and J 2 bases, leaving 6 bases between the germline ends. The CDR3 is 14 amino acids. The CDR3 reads CASSVGGGNQPQHF. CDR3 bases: TGTGCCAGCAGCGTAGGGGGAGGCAATCAGCCCCAGCATTTT.

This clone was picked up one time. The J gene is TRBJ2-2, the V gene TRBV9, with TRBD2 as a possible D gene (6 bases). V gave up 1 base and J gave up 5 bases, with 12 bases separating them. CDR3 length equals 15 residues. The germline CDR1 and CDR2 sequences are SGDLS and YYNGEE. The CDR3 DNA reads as TGTGCCAGCAGCGTATGGGGGGAGTCTACCGGGGAGCTGTTTTTT. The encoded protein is CASSVWGESTGELFF.

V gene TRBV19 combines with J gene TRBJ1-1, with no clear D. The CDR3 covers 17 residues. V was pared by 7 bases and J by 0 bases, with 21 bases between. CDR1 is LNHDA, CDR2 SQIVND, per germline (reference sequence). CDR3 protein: CASNSRHAGSLNTEAFF. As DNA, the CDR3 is TGTGCCAGTAATTCTCGTCACGCAGGTTCATTGAACACTGAAGCTTTCTTT.

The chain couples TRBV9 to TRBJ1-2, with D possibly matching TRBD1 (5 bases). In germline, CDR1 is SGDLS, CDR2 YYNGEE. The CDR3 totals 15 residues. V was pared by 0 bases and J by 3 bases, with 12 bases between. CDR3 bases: TGTGCCAGCAGCGTAGAGGGACTGCACTACTATGGCTACACCTTC. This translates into CASSVEGLHYYGYTF.

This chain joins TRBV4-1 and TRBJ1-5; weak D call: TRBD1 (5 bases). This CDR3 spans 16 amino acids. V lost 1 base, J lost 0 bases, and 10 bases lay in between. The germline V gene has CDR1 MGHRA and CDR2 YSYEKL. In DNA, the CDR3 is TGCGCCAGCAGCCAAGGGTGGGGGGATAGCAATCAGCCCCAGCATTTT. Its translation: CASSQGWGDSNQPQHF.

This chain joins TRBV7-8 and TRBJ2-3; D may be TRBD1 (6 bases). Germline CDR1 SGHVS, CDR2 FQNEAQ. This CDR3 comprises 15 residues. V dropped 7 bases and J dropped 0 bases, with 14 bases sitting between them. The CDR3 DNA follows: TGTGCCAGCACCCCCGGACAGTCTAGCACAGATACGCAGTATTTT. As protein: CASTPGQSSTDTQYF.

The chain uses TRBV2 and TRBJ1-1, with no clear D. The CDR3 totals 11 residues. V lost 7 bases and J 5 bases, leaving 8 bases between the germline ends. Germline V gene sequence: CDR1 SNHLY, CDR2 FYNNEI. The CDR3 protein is CASTGGTEAFF. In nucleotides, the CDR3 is TGTGCCAGCACCGGTGGAACTGAAGCTTTCTTT.

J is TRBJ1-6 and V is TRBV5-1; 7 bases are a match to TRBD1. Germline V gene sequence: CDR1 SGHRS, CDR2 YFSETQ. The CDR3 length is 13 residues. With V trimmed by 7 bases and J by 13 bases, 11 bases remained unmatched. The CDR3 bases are TGCGCCAGCTCGGAACGAGGGGGCGGGCCCCTCCACTTT. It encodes CASSERGGGPLHF.

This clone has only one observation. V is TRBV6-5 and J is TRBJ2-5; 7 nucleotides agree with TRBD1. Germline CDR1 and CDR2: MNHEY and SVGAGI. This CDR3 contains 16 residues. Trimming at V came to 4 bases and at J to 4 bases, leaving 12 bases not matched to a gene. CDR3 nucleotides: TGTGCCAGCAGTTGGGACAGTGTCATCGCCCGAGAGACCCAGTACTTC. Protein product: CASSWDSVIARETQYF.

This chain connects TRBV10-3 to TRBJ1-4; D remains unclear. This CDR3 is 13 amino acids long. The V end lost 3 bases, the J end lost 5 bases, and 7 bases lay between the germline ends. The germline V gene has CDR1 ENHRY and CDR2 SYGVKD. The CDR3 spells CAISEDGNEKLFF. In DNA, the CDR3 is TGTGCCATCAGTGAAGACGGGAATGAAAAACTGTTTTTT.

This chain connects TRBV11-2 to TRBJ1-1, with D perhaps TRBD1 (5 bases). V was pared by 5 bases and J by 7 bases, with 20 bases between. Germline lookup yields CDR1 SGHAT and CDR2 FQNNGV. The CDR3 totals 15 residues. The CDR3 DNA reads TGTGCCAGCAGCCCCAGCCGCAGAGGGAGGGGTGAAGCTTTCTTT. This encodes CASSPSRRGRGEAFF.

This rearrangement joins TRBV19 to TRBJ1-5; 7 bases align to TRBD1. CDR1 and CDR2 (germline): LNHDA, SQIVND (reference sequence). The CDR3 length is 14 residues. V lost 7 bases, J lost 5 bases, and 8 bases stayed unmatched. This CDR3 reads CASKATGADQPQHF. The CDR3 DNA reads TGTGCCAGTAAAGCCACAGGGGCCGATCAGCCCCAGCATTTT.

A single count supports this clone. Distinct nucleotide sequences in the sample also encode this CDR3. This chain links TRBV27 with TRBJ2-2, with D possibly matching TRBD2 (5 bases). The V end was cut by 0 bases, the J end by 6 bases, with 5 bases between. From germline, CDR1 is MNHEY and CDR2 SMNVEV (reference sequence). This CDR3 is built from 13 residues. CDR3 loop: CASSLSGAGELFF. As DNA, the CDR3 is TGTGCCAGCAGTTTATCGGGAGCCGGGGAGCTGTTTTTT.

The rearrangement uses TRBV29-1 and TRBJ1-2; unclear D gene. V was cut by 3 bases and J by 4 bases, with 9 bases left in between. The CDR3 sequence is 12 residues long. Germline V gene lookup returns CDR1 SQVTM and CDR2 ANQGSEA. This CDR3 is CSVDGGVYGYTF. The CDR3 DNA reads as TGCAGCGTTGATGGCGGGGTCTATGGCTACACCTTC.

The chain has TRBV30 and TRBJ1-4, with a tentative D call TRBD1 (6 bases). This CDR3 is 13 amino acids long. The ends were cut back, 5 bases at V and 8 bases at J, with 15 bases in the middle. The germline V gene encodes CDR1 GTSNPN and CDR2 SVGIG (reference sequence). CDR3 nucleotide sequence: TGTGCCTGGGGAAACGGGGGCCTAGAAAAACTGTTTTTT. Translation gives CAWGNGGLEKLFF.

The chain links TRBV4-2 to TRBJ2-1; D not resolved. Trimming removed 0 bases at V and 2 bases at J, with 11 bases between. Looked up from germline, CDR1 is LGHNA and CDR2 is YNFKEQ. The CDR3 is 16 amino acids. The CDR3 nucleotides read TGTGCCAGCAGCCAAGATGGCCTGAGCCCCTACAATGAGCAGTTCTTC. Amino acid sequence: CASSQDGLSPYNEQFF.